This record looks at one TCR beta chain sequence and its context. Its target antigen remains unknown. No base qualities exist here, and no much larger clone lies one base off it. The entry originates in a study of vaccination and CD4 T cells after COVID-19 (dated 2022 in TCRdb). With regard to the full study: The convalescent cohort comprised six males and four females, including two Hispanic individuals, seven Caucasians, two Asians and one multiracial person. Participants received two doses of either the Pfizer-BioNTech BNT162b2 vaccine (n=8) or the Moderna mRNA-1273 vaccine (n=2). Post-COVID blood samples were collected from convalescent patients a median of roughly 100 days after diagnosis, with a range of roughly 30 to 170 days. The time from the second vaccine dose to post-vaccine blood sampling had a median of around 72 days and ranged from about 12 to 250 days. For stimulating the cultures, overlapping spike peptide pools were used, derived from SARS-CoV-2 as well as from the common cold coronaviruses HCoV-NL63, HCoV-OC43 and HCoV-229E. Control cultures used a CEFX viral epitope pool as positive control, an HIV-1 Nef peptide pool as negative control, or no peptide. In around 10 COVID-19 convalescent patients and several infection-naive healthy vaccine recipients, researchers compared the spike-specific CD4+ TCR repertoire from before mRNA vaccination with the repertoire from after.

Including the terminal cysteine and phenylalanine, the CDR3 comprises 16 residues. Only the CDR3 portion is preserved as DNA: 48 bases, with reading frame beginning at the first base. Germline trimming: 6 bases from V, 2 bases from J; junction bases outside gene matches: 13. From a lookup of the germline V gene (reference sequence), CDR1 and CDR2 are DFQATT and SNEGSKA. Broader findings and caveats from the paper: An increase in the median number of SARS-CoV-2-reactive clonotypes from approximately 21 after infection to approximately 41 after vaccination was observed, but the change was not found to be significant. Of the vaccine-specific clones found in convalescent patients, nearly all (304 of 307) were mono-reactive for SARS-CoV-2 spike instead of being cross-reactive with common cold coronaviruses. The study included relatively few convalescent patients and did not analyze early timepoints after natural infection. In convalescent patients, a median roughly 88% of post-vaccine SARS-CoV-2-reactive clones were detected only after vaccination, suggesting vaccine-specific priming.

The treatment or condition label here, explained by the study, means: approximately 9-day PBMC culture with coronavirus spike peptide pools or control peptides (ViraFEST assay). The study used the ViraFEST assay, which expanded antigen-specific T cells with peptide pools and then identified expanded clonotypes by TCR sequencing. Negative nucleocapsid antibody tests before and after vaccination confirmed that the healthy vaccine recipients had no prior SARS-CoV-2 infection. Each well held more than 1.5 million PBMCs cultured in IMDM containing roughly 5% human AB serum and approximately 9.4 IU/ml IL-2, with 10 ug/ml peptide pools added. Half of the culture medium was replaced with fresh IL-2-containing medium on days 3 and 7. After 10 to 11 days of culture, CD4+ T cells were isolated by negative selection using the EasySep CD4+ T cell isolation kit. PBMCs were separated from whole blood using Ficoll-Paque Plus gradient centrifugation and then either used fresh or cryopreserved at -140C. Each culture condition was generally run in triplicate wells.

Receptor amplification or capture employed PCR. At the Johns Hopkins FTIC core, DNA from the cultured CD4+ T cells underwent TCR sequencing with the Oncomine TCR Beta short-read assay. The QIAamp micro DNA kit was used to extract genomic DNA from the cultured CD4+ T cells. Oncomine TCR Beta libraries from cultured CD4+ T cells were pooled using unique dual indexes and sequenced on an Illumina iSeq 100. Processing in the source paper ran as follows. Non-productive sequences were removed, and CDR3s that did not start with C, did not end with F or W, or were shorter than 7 amino acids were discarded. Antigen-specific clonotypes were identified using the MANAFEST web application through comparison of peptide-stimulated wells with reference and other culture wells. Positive clones required FDR below 0.05, an odds ratio above 5, and productive frequency above 0.1% in at least two of three replicate wells. Clonotypes that were significantly expanded in both SARS-CoV-2 spike wells and at least one common cold coronavirus spike condition were defined as cross-reactive. Using R version 3.6.1, CDR3 homology was evaluated through Levenshtein distances (stringdist) along with unrooted phylogenetic trees (ape). The public reads were run again by TCRdb, first through fastp at Q25 and then through MiXCR, and only productive beta chains were kept. Each entry is one CDR3 protein sequence, shown with its most common DNA and genes. It is TCRdb's table, rather than the study itself, that gives the V and J calls and clone size. This sample is represented by 20,000 to 30,000 distinct CDR3 sequences; around 69% of them were singletons. Less than 25% of the sample rests with the top ten.

The TCR comes from a human donor who received a COVID-19 vaccine. The chain links TRBV20-1 with TRBJ2-5; TRBD2 matches 9 bases in the middle. Material: CD4+ T cells from blood, cultured in vitro, obtained after SARS-CoV-2 vaccination. This receptor has the CDR3 CSATRPSGAAQETQYF. The DNA sequence is given as TGCAGTGCGACTCGGCCTAGCGGGGCGGCACAAGAGACCCAGTACTTC.